This entry lists 7 T cell receptor beta chains sequenced from one sample in a study of cytomegalovirus exposure and HLA in healthy donors. Use of 60 Vbeta and 13 Jbeta primers characterized the PCR. This table comes from immunoSEQ multiplex PCR, and its TCRdb copy is limited to in-frame clones, with some not included. The sample records 62,000 or so clones, about 87% being singletons. Sequenced material: PBMCs. Receptors were obtained from a man younger than 35 in good health and CMV-seronegative.

The rearrangement links TRBV16 to TRBJ1-5; D not resolved. Deletions cut 4 bases from V and 4 bases from J, with 8 bases between. The CDR3 has 13 residues. CDR1 is KGHSY, CDR2 FQNENV, per germline. This CDR3 is CASSLSLNQPQHF. In DNA form, the CDR3 reads TGTGCCAGCAGCCTTAGCCTAAATCAGCCCCAGCATTTT. Supplemented by reference TRBV16 and TRBJ1-5, the full variable domain reads GEEVAQTPKHLVRGEGQKAKLYCAPIKGHSYVFWYQQVLKNEFKFLISFQNENVFDETGMPKERFSAKCLPNSPCSLEIQATKLEDSAVYFCASSLSLNQPQHFGDGTRLSIL.

V is TRBV28 and J is TRBJ1-2; 8 bases match TRBD1. Trimming at V came to 6 bases and at J to 2 bases, leaving 5 bases not matched to a gene. CDR3 size: 14 residues. In germline, CDR1 is MDHEN, CDR2 SYDVKM. The CDR3 nucleotides read TGTGCCAGCAGGGACAGGGCGCCCAACTATGGCTACACCTTC. Its translation: CASRDRAPNYGYTF.

The rearrangement links TRBV6-5 to TRBJ2-7; TRBD1 agrees at 11 bases. V shed 7 bases, J shed 3 bases, and the junction held 5 bases outside the gene matches. Germline V CDR1 and CDR2: MNHEY, SVGAGI. The CDR3 covers 14 residues. This CDR3 reads CASKPGQGVYEQYF. The DNA of the CDR3 is TGTGCCAGCAAACCGGGACAGGGGGTCTACGAGCAGTACTTC.

This clone was detected only a few times. V usage is TRBV7-3 and J usage is TRBJ2-3; D uncertain. The V gene's germline CDR1 is SGHTA and CDR2 FQGTGA. The CDR3 length is 16 residues. Trimming cost V 5 bases and J 2 bases, with 17 bases left between them. CDR3 in DNA: TGTGCCAGCAGCCCCAACTCCGGTCGGTCCACAGATACGCAGTATTTT. The encoded protein is CASSPNSGRSTDTQYF.

The CDR3 nucleotides read TGTGCCAGCAGCTGGACAGGGAGCTACGAGCAGTACTTC. This gives the protein CASSWTGSYEQYF. The chain is built from TRBV11-1 and TRBJ2-7; TRBD1 matches 8 bases. CDR1 and CDR2 (germline): SGHAT, FQDESV (reference sequence). This CDR3 has 13 amino acids. With 4 bases clipped from V and 3 bases from J, the junction kept 2 bases outside the gene matches.

The chain combines TRBV11-1 with TRBJ2-1; D is possibly TRBD2 (7 bases). This CDR3 is 15 amino acids long. CDR1 and CDR2 (germline): SGHAT, FQDESV (reference sequence). With 5 bases removed from V and 8 bases from J, the gap between germline ends came to 19 bases. CDR3 DNA: TGTGCCAGCAGCCCGCGCAACCGAGGGGGGGATGAGCAGTTCTTC. Its protein is CASSPRNRGGDEQFF. Full variable domain (remainder filled in from reference TRBV11-1 and TRBJ2-1): EAEVAQSPRYKITEKSQAVAFWCDPISGHATLYWYRQILGQGPELLVQFQDESVVDDSQLPKDRFSAERLKGVDSTLKIQPAELGDSAMYLCASSPRNRGGDEQFFGPGTRLTVL.

There are a few counts of this clone. The chain is built from TRBV4-1 and TRBJ1-6, with no clear D. Germline values: CDR1 MGHRA, CDR2 YSYEKL. This CDR3 spans 13 amino acids. V lost 1 base and J lost 10, with 8 bases in between. The CDR3 DNA is TGCGCCAGCAGCCAAGCCATACAATCACCCCTCCACTTT. Its protein product is CASSQAIQSPLHF.